This T cell receptor beta chain was sequenced in a study of OX40 agonist ivuxolimab in advanced cancers. Study-wide findings and caveats: At 0.1 to 3.0 mg/kg and by week 6, clonal expansion occurred in CD4+ and CD8+ blood T cells. Low normalized T-cell clonal expansion was additionally recorded for some nonresponders.

The CDR3 totals 15 residues. Per the germline V gene, CDR1 is SQVTM and CDR2 is ANQGSEA. V lost 2 bases and J 2 bases, leaving 15 bases between the germline ends. Repertoires were generated with immunoSEQ multiplex PCR, while TCRdb's copy carries only in-frame clones and drops some. The sample carries 80,000 to 100,000 clones, roughly 94% recorded once. Comment on this clone: Its antigen is still unknown.

The material sequenced was CD4+ or CD8+ T cells sorted from blood, taken in a trial of the OX40 agonist ivuxolimab. The sequence was obtained from an adult with an advanced solid tumor such as melanoma, head and neck, liver or kidney cancer. The chain couples TRBV29-1 to TRBJ2-5; weak D call: TRBD2 (6 bases). The chain's CDR3 is CSVEPLPREQETQYF. CDR3 DNA sequence: TGCAGCGTTGAACCACTCCCTCGGGAGCAAGAGACCCAGTACTTC.